The 26 T cell receptor beta chains below all came from one sample that was sequenced in a study of shared clonotypes between healthy human individuals. The table came from immunoSEQ multiplex PCR; TCRdb's copy has only in-frame clones and leaves some out. The sample yields 2,500,000 or so clones, over 85% seen once. The specimen was naive CD4+ T cells sorted from blood. Subset indicated: CD45RA+ positively selected. The receptors were gathered from a man younger than 35 in good health.

The chain recombines TRBV7-8 with TRBJ1-6; tentative D call: TRBD1 (6 bases). The CDR3 contains 18 residues. V was pared by 5 bases and J by 0 bases, with 17 bases between. CDR1 is SGHVS, CDR2 FQNEAQ, per germline. The CDR3 sequence: CASSLPGQGSSYNSPLHF. The DNA of the CDR3 is TGTGCCAGCAGCCTACCGGGTCAGGGGAGCTCCTATAATTCACCCCTCCACTTT.

The chain has TRBV5-3 and TRBJ1-4, with 7 bases that match TRBD1. TRBV5-3 is annotated as an ORF whose role is uncertain. The CDR3 is 13 amino acids. J gave up 7 bases and V 3 bases, and 3 bases lay outside the gene matches. The CDR3 here is CARSYRGAEKLFF. In nucleotides, the CDR3 is TGTGCCAGAAGCTACAGGGGCGCTGAAAAACTGTTTTTT.

The genes are TRBV2 and TRBJ2-1; 9 nucleotides align to TRBD2. Germline CDR1 and CDR2: SNHLY and FYNNEI. With 5 bases clipped from V and 10 bases from J, the junction kept 12 bases outside the gene matches. This CDR3 spans 15 amino acids. CDR3: CASSPGLAGLWEQFF. In DNA, the CDR3 is TGTGCCAGCAGTCCGGGACTAGCAGGCCTTTGGGAGCAGTTCTTC.

As to this clone: Within the sample, other DNA sequences also encode this same CDR3. The chain is built from TRBV6-5 and TRBJ2-5, with D possibly being TRBD2 (5 bases). Trimming stripped 2 bases from V and 2 bases from J, with 9 bases between. CDR1 and CDR2 from the germline V gene are MNHEY and SVGAGI. The CDR3 spans 14 residues. CDR3 bases: TGTGCCAGCAGTTACAGCCTAGCACAAGAGACCCAGTACTTC. This encodes CASSYSLAQETQYF.

V and J are TRBV28 and TRBJ1-4; possibly TRBD1 for D (5 bases). The germline V gene encodes CDR1 MDHEN and CDR2 SYDVKM. V was pared by 4 bases and J by 7 bases, with 16 bases between. The CDR3 sequence is 15 residues long. The CDR3 region has the DNA TGTGCCAGCAGTTCCAGAGGGACGAAAGGTGAAAAACTGTTTTTT. Translated: CASSSRGTKGEKLFF.

With respect to this clone: This CDR3 is also generated by other DNA sequences in the sample. The V and J genes are TRBV11-2 and TRBJ1-1; TRBD1 matches 9 bases. The CDR3 loop spans 14 amino acids. The trim removed 1 base at V and 4 bases at J, leaving 1 base unmatched. The V gene's germline CDR1 is SGHAT and CDR2 FQNNGV. The chain's CDR3 is CASSLATGGTEAFF. CDR3 nucleotides: TGTGCCAGCAGCTTAGCGACAGGGGGCACTGAAGCTTTCTTT.

The rearrangement uses TRBV5-6 and TRBJ2-3; 9 positions match TRBD2. Germline CDR1 is SGHDT and CDR2 is YYEEEE. The V and J ends lost 0 bases and 0 bases, in that order; junction bases with no gene match: 5. This CDR3 is built from 17 residues. The chain's CDR3 is CASSLALAGTSTDTQYF. The CDR3 DNA reads TGTGCCAGCAGCTTGGCTCTAGCGGGGACTAGCACAGATACGCAGTATTTT.

J is TRBJ1-2 and V is TRBV5-8, with D possibly matching TRBD1 (6 bases). V gave up 3 bases and J gave up 8 bases, with 17 bases separating them. Germline CDR1 reads SGHTS; CDR2 reads YDEGEE. CDR3 length equals 14 residues. CDR3 bases: TGTGCCAGCAGCTCCGGACAGTCCCGTGGAGGCTACACCTTC. Protein sequence: CASSSGQSRGGYTF.

The chain couples TRBV7-6 to TRBJ1-5, with D possibly TRBD1 on 5 matching bases. V lost 5 bases and J 2 bases, leaving 13 bases between the germline ends. The length of the CDR3 is 15 residues. Germline V gene lookup returns CDR1 SGHVS and CDR2 FNYEAQ. For the CDR3, the DNA is TGTGCCAGCAGCCGCGGGACGGAACGCAATCAGCCCCAGCATTTT. Translating gives CASSRGTERNQPQHF.

The rearrangement joins TRBV30 to TRBJ2-7; D remains ambiguous. The germline gives CDR1 GTSNPN, CDR2 SVGIG (reference sequence). The CDR3 loop spans 13 amino acids. The ends were cut back, 0 bases at V and 6 bases at J, with 12 bases in the middle. The CDR3 here is CAWSVRYSVEQYF. In nucleotides, the CDR3 is TGTGCCTGGAGTGTTCGGTATTCAGTCGAGCAGTACTTC.

The chain has TRBV2 and TRBJ2-1, with 9 positions matching TRBD2. CDR3 length equals 20 residues. Looked up from germline, CDR1 is SNHLY and CDR2 is FYNNEI. The V gene end was trimmed by 1 base and the J gene end by 8 bases; junction bases not matched to a gene: 21. The CDR3 protein is CASSEVRGLSGRSGLYEQFF. The DNA of the CDR3 is TGTGCCAGCAGTGAAGTAAGGGGACTAAGCGGGAGGTCAGGTTTATATGAGCAGTTCTTC.

The chain couples TRBV6-1 to TRBJ2-5; D may be TRBD1 (6 bases). Trimming pared 5 bases from V and 0 bases from J, leaving 7 bases between. Germline CDR1 MNHNS, CDR2 SASEGT. This CDR3 has 13 amino acids. This chain's CDR3 is CASSTGYQETQYF. The CDR3 DNA sequence: TGTGCCAGCAGTACAGGGTACCAAGAGACCCAGTACTTC.

Of note for this clone: Within the sample, other DNA sequences also encode this same CDR3. V is TRBV4-1 and J is TRBJ1-5, with a tentative D call TRBD1 (6 bases). This CDR3 region has 15 residues. Germline lookup yields CDR1 MGHRA and CDR2 YSYEKL. Deletions cut 0 bases from V and 3 bases from J, with 9 bases between. The chain's CDR3 is CASSQDRGPNQPQHF. The CDR3 DNA follows: TGCGCCAGCAGCCAAGACAGGGGACCCAATCAGCCCCAGCATTTT.

The chain is built from TRBV11-3 and TRBJ2-7; D is perhaps TRBD2 (5 bases). The V end lost 0 bases, the J end lost 7 bases, and 13 bases lay between the germline ends. CDR1 is SGHNT and CDR2 is YENEEA in the germline V gene. The CDR3 covers 14 residues. The CDR3: CASSLDGDSGEQYF. The CDR3 DNA is TGTGCCAGCAGCTTAGATGGGGATTCGGGGGAGCAGTACTTC.

J is TRBJ1-2 and V is TRBV7-9, with D perhaps TRBD1 (5 bases). Germline CDR1 and CDR2: SEHNR and FQNEAQ (reference sequence). The length of the CDR3 is 15 residues. The V gene lost 0 bases and the J gene lost 4 bases, with 12 bases spanning the gap. The CDR3 is CASSLARQPSYGYTF. The CDR3 bases are TGTGCCAGCAGCTTAGCGCGACAGCCGAGCTATGGCTACACCTTC.

This chain links TRBV10-1 with TRBJ2-7; 10 bases line up with TRBD2. Germline lookup yields CDR1 WNHNN and CDR2 SYGVQD (reference sequence). With V trimmed by 2 bases and J by 5 bases, 3 bases remained unmatched. The CDR3 extends over 14 amino acids. This CDR3 is CASSEGTSAHEQYF. The CDR3 DNA is TGCGCCAGCAGTGAGGGGACTAGCGCCCACGAGCAGTACTTC.

V is TRBV11-2 and J is TRBJ2-1; TRBD2 aligns across 7 bases. The length of the CDR3 is 14 residues. The ends lost 0 bases at V and 9 bases at J; junction bases unmatched: 5. Germline-derived CDR1 and CDR2 are SGHAT and FQNNGV. This CDR3 is CASSLDLGGSEQFF. The CDR3, as DNA: TGTGCCAGCAGCTTAGATCTCGGGGGGAGTGAGCAGTTCTTC.

The chain recombines TRBV19 with TRBJ1-5; D is unresolved. Germline CDR1 reads LNHDA; CDR2 reads SQIVND (reference sequence). V shed 1 base and J shed 0 bases, with 10 bases lying between them. This CDR3 contains 16 residues. In nucleotides, the CDR3 is TGTGCCAGTAGTATAGGGGGTTCCAATAGCAATCAGCCCCAGCATTTT. It is translated as CASSIGGSNSNQPQHF.

The V call is TRBV6-5, the J call TRBJ2-7; D might be TRBD2 (5 bases). V lost 6 bases and J lost 6, with 15 bases in between. This CDR3 has 13 amino acids. CDR1 is MNHEY and CDR2 is SVGAGI in the germline V gene. The CDR3 nucleotides read TGTGCCAGCAGGTTGCCGGGGAGCCCCGAGCAGTACTTC. Its translation: CASRLPGSPEQYF.

The chain couples TRBV5-1 to TRBJ2-7; 7 bases are a match to TRBD1. Trimming cost V 0 bases and J 2 bases; bases outside gene matches: 5. This CDR3 is 15 amino acids long. CDR1 and CDR2 (germline): SGHRS, YFSETQ. CDR3 in amino acids: CASSLGGGFTYEQYF. Here the CDR3 DNA reads TGCGCCAGCAGCTTGGGAGGGGGCTTTACCTACGAGCAGTACTTC.

The J gene is TRBJ2-7, the V gene TRBV7-2, with TRBD1 matching over 7 bases. Per the germline V gene, CDR1 is SGHTA and CDR2 is FQGNSA. With V trimmed by 0 bases and J by 1 base, 3 bases remained unmatched. CDR3 size: 15 residues. CDR3 in amino acids: CASSLAAQGSYEQYF. The CDR3 DNA reads TGTGCCAGCAGCTTAGCGGCACAGGGGTCCTACGAGCAGTACTTC.

The genes are TRBV7-9 and TRBJ1-5; no reliable D call. V lost 5 bases and J lost 0, with 17 bases in between. CDR3 length: 17 amino acids. CDR1 is SEHNR, CDR2 FQNEAQ, per germline (reference sequence). DNA for the CDR3: TGTGCCAGCAGCCTAAACCCGACGGGGTATAGCAATCAGCCCCAGCATTTT. Translation gives CASSLNPTGYSNQPQHF. Full variable domain (rest looked up from reference TRBV7-9 and TRBJ1-5): DTGVSQNPRHKITKRGQNVTFRCDPISEHNRLYWYRQTLGQGPEFLTYFQNEAQLEKSRLLSDRFSAERPKGSFSTLEIQRTEQGDSAMYLCASSLNPTGYSNQPQHFGDGTRLSIL.

V gene TRBV15 combines with J gene TRBJ2-7; TRBD1 is a possible D gene (5 bases). Germline CDR1 and CDR2: LNHNV and YYDKDF (reference sequence). This CDR3 spans 15 amino acids. V dropped 9 bases and J dropped 5 bases, with 23 bases sitting between them. The CDR3 bases are TGTGCCACTCAGGCCACATCAGGGTCTGGTGACGAGCAGTACTTC. As protein: CATQATSGSGDEQYF.

CDR3 residues: CASSVAPGGHEKLFF. CDR3 nucleotides: TGTGCCAGCAGCGTAGCCCCAGGGGGCCATGAAAAACTGTTTTTT. The genes are TRBV9 and TRBJ1-4, with TRBD1 identical over 8 bases. Germline assignment: CDR1 SGDLS and CDR2 YYNGEE. This CDR3 region has 15 residues. Trimming cost V 0 bases and J 6 bases; bases outside gene matches: 4.

V usage is TRBV19 and J usage is TRBJ2-7; 8 nucleotides agree with TRBD1. V lost 3 bases to trimming and J lost 6 bases; unmatched junction nucleotides: 7. Germline values: CDR1 LNHDA, CDR2 SQIVND (reference sequence). The CDR3 sequence is 14 residues long. DNA of the CDR3: TGTGCCAGTAGTATGCGGACAGGGCTAGTCGAGCAGTACTTC. It encodes CASSMRTGLVEQYF.

The V call is TRBV29-1, the J call TRBJ2-6; no firm D call. The CDR3 runs 13 residues. Germline CDR1 is SQVTM and CDR2 is ANQGSEA. Trimming took off 7 bases at V and 0 bases at J, with 7 bases between the two ends. The CDR3 protein is CSARSSGANVLTF. For the CDR3, the DNA is TGCAGCGCCCGCTCCTCTGGGGCCAACGTCCTGACTTTC.